The 32 T cell receptor beta chains below come from one sample, sequenced in a study of T-cell reconstitution after alpha-beta-depleted transplantation in children. For TCRbeta, the library was prepared with unique molecular identifiers. TCRdb re-derived calls from the PCR reads in MiXCR, one entry per CDR3 protein. The data show around 420,000 distinct CDR3 sequences, 15% to 20% seen once. Here the sequenced sample was PBMCs, mostly from graft donor cells, taken 360 days after TCRalphabeta/CD19-depleted stem cell transplant. These receptors were obtained from a boy younger than two who had a stem cell transplant for Wiskott-Aldrich syndrome, so the T cells may come from the graft donor.

V and J are TRBV7-9 and TRBJ2-7; a weak D match, TRBD1 (5 bases). Germline V CDR1 and CDR2: SEHNR, FQNEAQ (reference sequence). With 5 bases removed from V and 0 bases from J, the gap between germline ends came to 14 bases. This CDR3 is built from 15 residues. The CDR3, as DNA: TGTGCCAGCAGCCCACGGACACGATCCTCCTACGAGCAGTACTTC. Its protein product is CASSPRTRSSYEQYF. Full variable domain (remainder filled in from reference TRBV7-9 and TRBJ2-7): DTGVSQNPRHKITKRGQNVTFRCDPISEHNRLYWYRQTLGQGPEFLTYFQNEAQLEKSRLLSDRFSAERPKGSFSTLEIQRTEQGDSAMYLCASSPRTRSSYEQYFGPGTRLTVT.

V gene TRBV5-1 combines with J gene TRBJ2-5, with a tentative D call TRBD2 (6 bases). Trimming left V 4 bases short and J 2 bases short, with 12 bases between. The CDR3 loop spans 14 amino acids. CDR1 is SGHRS and CDR2 is YFSETQ in the germline V gene. In DNA, the CDR3 is TGCGCCAGCAGCGGACGTAGCGGACAAGAGACCCAGTACTTC. Protein: CASSGRSGQETQYF.

The DNA for the CDR3 is TGTGCCAGCAGCTTAGTTGTAGGCATTCAGTACTTC. Encoded protein: CASSLVVGIQYF. V is TRBV7-9 and J is TRBJ2-4; no definite D call. The V and J ends lost 1 base and 9 bases respectively, with 7 bases between them. Germline values: CDR1 SEHNR, CDR2 FQNEAQ (reference sequence). The CDR3 is 12 amino acids.

This clonotype was counted ten times or more. V gene TRBV7-2 combines with J gene TRBJ2-1; D not certain. The CDR3 loop spans 13 amino acids. The germline V gene has CDR1 SGHTA and CDR2 FQGNSA. Trimming took 5 bases from V and 5 from J, leaving 10 bases between them. The CDR3 loop is CASSLIGDNEQFF. For the CDR3, the DNA is TGTGCCAGCAGCCTAATTGGTGACAATGAGCAGTTCTTC.

V and J are TRBV3-1 and TRBJ2-4; possible D gene TRBD1, 6 bases. The CDR3 has 15 residues. V was clipped by 2 bases and J by 0 bases, with 8 bases between them. Germline assignment: CDR1 LGHDT and CDR2 YNNKEL (reference sequence). The CDR3 spells CASSQPGVAKNIQYF. The CDR3 coding sequence is TGTGCCAGCAGCCAACCAGGGGTAGCCAAAAACATTCAGTACTTC.

The chain joins TRBV25-1 to TRBJ2-7, with 15 bases identical to TRBD2. Germline CDR1 reads MGHDK; CDR2 reads SYGVNS. The CDR3 consists of 16 residues. The J segment lost 4 bases and the V segment lost 3 bases, leaving 4 bases of the junction unmatched. The CDR3: CASSDPGLAGGYEQYF. CDR3 in DNA: TGTGCCAGCAGTGACCCAGGACTAGCGGGAGGGTACGAGCAGTACTTC.

This clonotype was seen just once. This rearrangement joins TRBV15 to TRBJ2-3; 8 bases match TRBD2. Unmatched junction bases numbered 6, after V lost 0 bases and J lost 4 bases. The CDR3 loop spans 16 amino acids. Germline loops: CDR1 LNHNV, CDR2 YYDKDF (reference sequence). The CDR3 reads CATSREVTGRADTQYF. DNA of the CDR3: TGTGCCACCAGCAGAGAAGTTACCGGGAGGGCAGATACGCAGTATTTT.

The gene calls are TRBV24-1 and TRBJ2-1; 9 nucleotides align to TRBD2. Germline loops: CDR1 KGHDR, CDR2 SFDVKD. This CDR3 is 16 amino acids long. The trim removed 6 bases at V and 4 bases at J, leaving 9 bases unmatched. The CDR3 nucleotides read TGTGCCACCAGTTCTCTCGGGACTAGCCCTTACAATGAGCAGTTCTTC. Amino acids: CATSSLGTSPYNEQFF.

The CDR3 reads CASSALGVLVVGELFF. As DNA, the CDR3 is TGTGCCAGCAGTGCGTTGGGCGTCTTGGTAGTCGGGGAGCTGTTTTTT. V gene TRBV7-2 combines with J gene TRBJ2-2; D call uncertain. This CDR3 contains 16 residues. Trimming pared 6 bases from V and 7 bases from J, leaving 21 bases between. Germline lookup yields CDR1 SGHTA and CDR2 FQGNSA.

In its sample, this clonotype was seen many times. The chain recombines TRBV7-9 with TRBJ2-2, with TRBD1 matching over 7 bases. Germline CDR1 SEHNR, CDR2 FQNEAQ (reference sequence). The junction had 1 base not matched to a gene; V was cut back by 0 bases and J by 6 bases. CDR3 length: 14 amino acids. CDR3 loop: CASSLATGAGELFF. CDR3 coding DNA: TGTGCCAGCAGCTTAGCCACAGGGGCCGGGGAGCTGTTTTTT. The complete variable domain, with remaining parts taken from reference TRBV7-9 and TRBJ2-2, reads DTGVSQNPRHKITKRGQNVTFRCDPISEHNRLYWYRQTLGQGPEFLTYFQNEAQLEKSRLLSDRFSAERPKGSFSTLEIQRTEQGDSAMYLCASSLATGAGELFFGEGSRLTVL.

The chain combines TRBV20-1 with TRBJ2-5; 10 bases are shared with TRBD2. The V segment lost 6 bases and the J segment 1 base; nucleotides outside the gene matches: 5. This CDR3 has 14 residues. Germline CDR1 reads DFQATT; CDR2 reads SNEGSKA (reference sequence). The CDR3 nucleotides read TGCAGTGCCAAAGGACTAGCGGTCCAAGAGACCCAGTACTTC. Translation gives CSAKGLAVQETQYF.

Ten or more counts support this clonotype. This sequence joins TRBV20-1 and TRBJ2-5; D unresolved. Deletions cut 3 bases from V and 3 bases from J, with 11 bases between. CDR1 DFQATT and CDR2 SNEGSKA come from the germline V gene (reference sequence). This CDR3 is built from 13 residues. The CDR3 DNA sequence: TGCAGTGCTAGTGCAGCGTACAAAGAGACCCAGTACTTC. Encoded protein: CSASAAYKETQYF.

The chain is built from TRBV9 and TRBJ2-1, with a weak D call TRBD2 (6 bases). The CDR3 loop spans 18 amino acids. V was cut by 1 base and J by 4 bases, with 21 bases left in between. Germline values: CDR1 SGDLS, CDR2 YYNGEE. Here the CDR3 reads CASSVRGSGFVFYNEQFF. CDR3 DNA sequence: TGTGCCAGCAGCGTAAGGGGAAGCGGGTTTGTATTTTACAATGAGCAGTTCTTC. The full variable domain, in which reference TRBV9 and TRBJ2-1 provide the parts outside the CDR3, is DSGVTQTPKHLITATGQRVTLRCSPRSGDLSVYWYQQSLDQGLQFLIQYYNGEERAKGNILERFSAQQFPDLHSELNLSSLELGDSALYFCASSVRGSGFVFYNEQFFGPGTRLTVL.

This clonotype was seen a handful of times. This chain joins TRBV4-1 and TRBJ2-3; D is uncertain. The CDR3 has 15 amino acids. V lost 1 base and J lost 0, with 8 bases in between. CDR1 and CDR2 from the germline V gene are MGHRA and YSYEKL. Here the CDR3 DNA reads TGCGCCAGCAGCCAAGGGGCAGTTAGCACAGATACGCAGTATTTT. Residues: CASSQGAVSTDTQYF.

A few counts support this clonotype. V gene TRBV5-1 combines with J gene TRBJ2-2; D perhaps matches TRBD2 (6 bases). This CDR3 region has 13 residues. Germline lookup yields CDR1 SGHRS and CDR2 YFSETQ. The V end was cut by 9 bases, the J end by 6 bases, with 15 bases between. DNA of the CDR3: TGCGCCACCTCCCCGGTAGCGGCCGGGGAGCTGTTTTTT. It translates to CATSPVAAGELFF.

There are a few counts of this clonotype. V is TRBV5-1 and J is TRBJ1-6; D gene uncertain. The CDR3 totals 16 residues. The germline V gene has CDR1 SGHRS and CDR2 YFSETQ. Trimming removed 2 bases from V and 7 bases from J, with 16 bases in between. DNA for the CDR3: TGCGCCAGCAGCTTTGCGTCCGGGAACCTAAATTCACCCCTCCACTTT. Translated, it gives CASSFASGNLNSPLHF. The full variable domain, with the rest looked up from reference TRBV5-1 and TRBJ1-6, is KAGVTQTPRYLIKTRGQQVTLSCSPISGHRSVSWYQQTPGQGLQFLFEYFSETQRNKGNFPGRFSGRQFSNSRSEMNVSTLELGDSALYLCASSFASGNLNSPLHFGNGTRLTVT.

The J gene is TRBJ2-7, the V gene TRBV15, with 7 bases matching TRBD2. Trimming at V came to 3 bases and at J to 6 bases, leaving 2 bases not matched to a gene. The CDR3 has 12 amino acids. Germline assignment: CDR1 LNHNV and CDR2 YYDKDF (reference sequence). For the CDR3, the DNA is TGTGCCACCAGCAGGGCTAGCGGCGAGCAGTACTTC. Amino acid sequence: CATSRASGEQYF.

J is TRBJ2-1 and V is TRBV12-3 or TRBV12-4, with D perhaps matching TRBD2 (6 bases). The CDR3 has 16 residues. Deletions cut 5 bases from V and 3 bases from J, with 17 bases between. In DNA, the CDR3 is TGTGCCAGCAGTCGCCGGGGGATCTATGGCTACAATGAGCAGTTCTTC. Amino acids: CASSRRGIYGYNEQFF.

This clonotype was seen many times. The chain recombines TRBV29-1 with TRBJ2-1; 10 nucleotides line up with TRBD2. With 2 bases clipped from V and 9 bases from J, the junction kept 4 bases outside the gene matches. The CDR3 spans 13 residues. Looked up from germline, CDR1 is SQVTM and CDR2 is ANQGSEA. This CDR3 reads CSVERAGGGEQFF. In DNA form, the CDR3 reads TGCAGCGTTGAACGAGCGGGAGGGGGTGAGCAGTTCTTC.

The rearrangement links TRBV12-3 or TRBV12-4 to TRBJ2-7, with D possibly matching TRBD2 (7 bases). Deletions cut 5 bases from V and 7 bases from J, with 15 bases between. This CDR3 comprises 13 residues. The CDR3 DNA reads as TGTGCCAGCAGTCTAAGGACTAGGGGGGAGCAGTACTTC. This translates into CASSLRTRGEQYF.

The chain joins TRBV20-1 to TRBJ2-1; 9 bases align to TRBD2. Trimming removed 6 bases from V and 1 base from J; junction bases left unmatched: 7. From germline, CDR1 is DFQATT and CDR2 SNEGSKA (reference sequence). The CDR3 is 15 amino acids. The DNA for the CDR3 is TGCAGTGCCCCTGGTAGCGGGAGATCCTACAATGAGCAGTTCTTC. It is translated as CSAPGSGRSYNEQFF.

This clonotype was counted many times. The chain combines TRBV12-3 or TRBV12-4 with TRBJ2-3, with 11 positions matching TRBD2. With 6 bases clipped from V and 1 base from J, the junction kept 3 bases outside the gene matches. The CDR3 covers 15 residues. CDR3: CASSKLAGGTDTQYF. CDR3 sequence (DNA): TGTGCCAGCAGCAAACTAGCGGGGGGCACAGATACGCAGTATTTT.

This clonotype has just a few counts. This chain joins TRBV28 and TRBJ2-2; possibly TRBD2 for D (5 bases). Germline-derived CDR1 and CDR2 are MDHEN and SYDVKM. The CDR3 is 12 residues long. The CDR3 region has the DNA TGTGGAATTACGGGGTCCACCGGGGAGCTGTTTTTT. Amino acid sequence: CGITGSTGELFF.

This clonotype was detected only a few times. This CDR3 reads CASNRQGGTGELFF. CDR3 coding DNA: TGTGCCAGTAACCGACAGGGAGGCACCGGGGAGCTGTTTTTT. This chain joins TRBV6-5 and TRBJ2-2; tentative D call: TRBD1 (7 bases). Germline V gene data show CDR1 as MNHEY and CDR2 as SVGAGI. V dropped 9 bases and J dropped 4 bases, with 15 bases sitting between them. This CDR3 has 14 amino acids.

V gene TRBV5-4 combines with J gene TRBJ2-2; no firm D call. The CDR3 is 17 residues long. The germline gives CDR1 SGHNT, CDR2 YYREEE (reference sequence). V gave up 1 base and J gave up 0 bases, with 13 bases separating them. CDR3 sequence: CASSLFSAASNTGELFF. The CDR3 region has the DNA TGTGCCAGCAGCTTGTTTAGTGCAGCCTCGAACACCGGGGAGCTGTTTTTT.

V and J are TRBV7-8 and TRBJ1-5; D is ambiguous. CDR3 length equals 12 residues. V dropped 3 bases and J dropped 9 bases, with 9 bases sitting between them. CDR1 is SGHVS, CDR2 FQNEAQ, per germline. CDR3 bases: TGTGCCAGCAGCTTCCAAGGGCTGCCCCAGCATTTT. This translates into CASSFQGLPQHF.

The genes are TRBV7-7 and TRBJ2-5; possibly TRBD2 for D (6 bases). The germline gives CDR1 SSHAT, CDR2 FNYEAQ (reference sequence). Trimming stripped 2 bases from V and 5 bases from J, with 15 bases between. The CDR3 extends over 15 amino acids. CDR3 nucleotide sequence: TGTGCCAGCAGCTTAATGGGTAGCGGTCCCGAGACCCAGTACTTC. Translated: CASSLMGSGPETQYF.

This clonotype was seen more than once but under ten times. The CDR3 protein is CASRRQGIGNQPQHF. The CDR3 nucleotides are TGTGCCAGCAGGAGACAGGGAATCGGCAATCAGCCCCAGCATTTT. The V call is TRBV6-2 or TRBV6-3, the J call TRBJ1-5; 7 positions match TRBD1. The CDR3 runs to 15 residues. Trimming took 6 bases from V and 2 from J; bases not matched to a gene: 7. Looked up from germline, CDR1 is MNHEY and CDR2 is SVGEGT.

V is TRBV4-3 and J is TRBJ2-1; the D is unclear. The V gene lost 1 base and the J gene lost 2 bases, with 9 bases spanning the gap. The CDR3 covers 15 residues. The germline V gene has CDR1 LGHNA and CDR2 YSLEER. In nucleotides, the CDR3 is TGCGCCAGCAGCCAAGTAGGGCTAGCCTACAATGAGCAGTTCTTC. This codes for CASSQVGLAYNEQFF.

CDR3 amino acids: CASRPRQGRRAFF. DNA for the CDR3: TGTGCCAGCAGACCACGACAGGGCCGACGCGCTTTCTTT. The chain couples TRBV6-6 to TRBJ1-1; 7 bases fit TRBD1. In germline, CDR1 is MNHNY, CDR2 SVGAGI (reference sequence). V trimming: 6 bases; J trimming: 11 bases; junction bases outside the gene matches: 12. The length of the CDR3 is 13 residues.

The V call is TRBV7-8, the J call TRBJ2-5; TRBD2 might be the D (6 bases). CDR1 and CDR2 (germline): SGHVS, FQNEAQ. The CDR3 is 16 residues long. Deletions cut 5 bases from V and 1 base from J, with 17 bases between. CDR3 residues: CASSPEGRRGQETQYF. Here the CDR3 DNA reads TGTGCCAGCAGCCCGGAGGGAAGGAGGGGCCAAGAGACCCAGTACTTC.

At least ten counts were recorded for this clonotype. The J gene is TRBJ2-5, the V gene TRBV6-2 or TRBV6-3; D is uncertain. From germline, CDR1 is MNHEY and CDR2 SVGEGT. Trimming cost V 7 bases and J 4 bases, with 10 bases left between them. The CDR3 covers 12 residues. This chain's CDR3 is CASKRVGETQYF. CDR3 bases: TGTGCCAGCAAAAGGGTAGGAGAGACCCAGTACTTC.